The 5 T cell receptor beta chains below all came from one sample that was sequenced in a study of neoadjuvant anti-PD-1 for oral cavity cancer. This table comes from immunoSEQ multiplex PCR, and its TCRdb copy is limited to in-frame clones, with some not included. The table includes 55,000 to 80,000 clones, about nine tenths detected once. The time point was: after neoadjuvant nivolumab, at surgical resection. Here the sequenced sample was PBMCs, taken after nivolumab (anti-PD-1) treatment. These receptors all stem from a person between 40 and 80 years old with oral cavity squamous cell carcinoma.

The rearrangement uses TRBV6-6 and TRBJ2-1; TRBD1 aligns across 12 bases. J gave up 16 bases and V 7 bases, and 11 bases lay outside the gene matches. This CDR3 contains 13 residues. Germline loops: CDR1 MNHNY, CDR2 SVGAGI (reference sequence). CDR3 residues: CASISPGTGGQFF. In DNA form, the CDR3 reads TGTGCCAGCATTTCCCCCGGGACAGGGGGCCAATTCTTC.

The rearrangement links TRBV5-1 to TRBJ2-6; D is unclear. Germline V lookup: CDR1 SGHRS, CDR2 YFSETQ. V lost 1 base to trimming and J lost 0 bases, with 5 bases between them. This CDR3 is 15 amino acids long. The CDR3: CASSLRGSGANVLTF. CDR3 in DNA: TGCGCCAGCAGCTTGCGTGGCTCTGGGGCCAACGTCCTGACTTTC.

To note about this clone: One end of the junction is discordant with germline, which a read error may explain. The chain has TRBV19 and TRBJ1-5; TRBD1 might be the D (6 bases). Germline V gene data show CDR1 as LNHDA and CDR2 as SQIVND (reference sequence). This CDR3 region has 11 residues. CDR3 DNA sequence: TGCCCTCTAGGGGGTGATCAGCCCCAGCATTTT. Translation gives CPLGGDQPQHF. The entire variable domain, with the rest obtained from reference TRBV19 and TRBJ1-5, is as follows: DGGITQSPKYLFRKEGQNVTLSCEQNLNHDAMYWYRQDPGQGLRLIYYSQIVNDFQKGDIAEGYSVSREKKESFPLTVTSAQKNPTAFYLCPLGGDQPQHFGDGTRLSIL.

J is TRBJ1-2 and V is TRBV20-1, with D maybe TRBD1 (5 bases). V was cut by 5 bases and J by 8 bases, with 12 bases left in between. CDR1 and CDR2 (germline): DFQATT, SNEGSKA (reference sequence). The CDR3 contains 11 residues. The CDR3 spells CSAELRGGYTF. The CDR3 region has the DNA TGCAGTGCTGAACTAAGGGGCGGCTACACCTTC.

The CDR3 spells CASRGRVTGYTF. DNA of the CDR3: TGTGCAAGTCGCGGCAGGGTAACTGGCTACACCTTC. The chain carries TRBV12-2 and TRBJ1-2; whether TRBD1, the table's D call, matches the DNA was not checked. TRBV12-2 is a documented pseudogene. This CDR3 contains 12 residues.